The sequence of this T cell receptor (beta chain) was determined in a study of siplizumab effects on memory and regulatory T cells. General observations from the study: Naive T cells appeared more diverse than memory cells and seemed to be major alloresponse contributors. Memory cells that were CD4+ and unstimulated gave rise to alloreactive sequences, which siplizumab significantly reduced. Where siplizumab was present, mappable alloreactive CD4+ clones averaged around 70% Treg-derived, compared with approximately 29% in controls.

A note on this clone: Its matching antigen is unknown.

Some 92,000 TCR templates were assayed per sample. Profiling relied on immunoSEQ multiplex PCR, and the TCRdb table lists in-frame clones only, not all of them. The sample lists around 100,000 clones, 93% seen once, with around 0.62% in the top ten. There are 14 residues in the CDR3. Germline V gene data show CDR1 as MNHEY and CDR2 as SVGAGI. Between the trimmed V and J ends, which lost 2 bases and 4 bases, there was a span of 11 bases. This TCR was recovered from a human donor in good health. The rearrangement links TRBV6-5 to TRBJ1-2; possible D gene TRBD1, 5 bases. Material for sequencing was Tregs sorted from blood. The CDR3: CASSYRGPGYGYTF. CDR3 nucleotide sequence: TGTGCCAGCAGTTACCGGGGCCCGGGCTATGGCTACACCTTC.